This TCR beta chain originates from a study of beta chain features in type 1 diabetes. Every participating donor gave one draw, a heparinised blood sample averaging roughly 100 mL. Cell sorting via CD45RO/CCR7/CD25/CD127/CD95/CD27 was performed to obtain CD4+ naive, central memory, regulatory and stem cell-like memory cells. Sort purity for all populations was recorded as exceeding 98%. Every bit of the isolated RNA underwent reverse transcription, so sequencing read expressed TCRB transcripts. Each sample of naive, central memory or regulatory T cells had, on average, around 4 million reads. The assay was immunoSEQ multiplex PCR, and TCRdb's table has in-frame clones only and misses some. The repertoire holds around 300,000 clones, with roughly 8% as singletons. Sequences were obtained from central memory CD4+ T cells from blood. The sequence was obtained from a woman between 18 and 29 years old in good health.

Here the CDR3 reads CASSLVGYGYTF. The CDR3 coding sequence is TGTGCCAGCAGCTTGGTGGGTTATGGCTACACCTTC. This chain links TRBV5-4 with TRBJ1-2, with D unresolved. V was shortened by 0 bases and J by 5 bases, with 5 bases between the two germline ends. Germline values: CDR1 SGHNT, CDR2 YYREEE (reference sequence). The CDR3 covers 12 residues.